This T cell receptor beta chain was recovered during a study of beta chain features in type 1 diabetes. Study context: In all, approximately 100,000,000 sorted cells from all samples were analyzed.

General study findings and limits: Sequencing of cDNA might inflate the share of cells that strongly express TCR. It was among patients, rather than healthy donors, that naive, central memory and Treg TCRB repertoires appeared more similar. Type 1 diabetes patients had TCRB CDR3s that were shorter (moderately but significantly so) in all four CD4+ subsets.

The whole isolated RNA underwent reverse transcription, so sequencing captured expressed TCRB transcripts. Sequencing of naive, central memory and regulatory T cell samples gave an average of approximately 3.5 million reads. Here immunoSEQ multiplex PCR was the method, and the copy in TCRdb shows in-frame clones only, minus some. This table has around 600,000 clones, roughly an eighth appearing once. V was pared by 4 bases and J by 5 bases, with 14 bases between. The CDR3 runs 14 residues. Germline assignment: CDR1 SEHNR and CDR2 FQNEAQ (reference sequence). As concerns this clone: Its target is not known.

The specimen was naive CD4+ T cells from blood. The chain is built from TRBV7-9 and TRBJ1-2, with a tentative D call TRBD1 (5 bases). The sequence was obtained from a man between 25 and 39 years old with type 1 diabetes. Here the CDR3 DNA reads TGTGCCAGCAGCTCTCAGGGCTTGCGGTATGGCTACACCTTC. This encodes CASSSQGLRYGYTF.